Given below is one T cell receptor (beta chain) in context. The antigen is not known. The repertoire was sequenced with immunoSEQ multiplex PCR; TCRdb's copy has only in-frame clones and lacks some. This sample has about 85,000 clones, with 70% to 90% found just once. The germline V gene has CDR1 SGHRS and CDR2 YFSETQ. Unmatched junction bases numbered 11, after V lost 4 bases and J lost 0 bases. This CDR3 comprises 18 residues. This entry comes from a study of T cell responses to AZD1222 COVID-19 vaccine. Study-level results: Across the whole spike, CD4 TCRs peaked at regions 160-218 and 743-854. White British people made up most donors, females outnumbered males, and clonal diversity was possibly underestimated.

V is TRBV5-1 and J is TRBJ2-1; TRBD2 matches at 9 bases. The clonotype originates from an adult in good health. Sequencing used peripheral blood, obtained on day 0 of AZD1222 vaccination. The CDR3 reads CASSSRLAAHRSYNEQFF. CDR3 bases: TGCGCCAGCAGCAGCCGACTAGCGGCACACCGCTCCTACAATGAGCAGTTCTTC.